This record looks at one T cell receptor beta chain sequence and its context. Its antigen is undetermined. Clones were read by immunoSEQ multiplex PCR, and TCRdb kept only the in-frame ones, dropping some. The sample gives over 50,000 clones, about 91% of which show up once; approximately 5% is in the top ten. The data stem from a study of cytomegalovirus exposure and HLA in healthy donors. Study conclusions and caveats: The study listed some 160 cytomegalovirus-associated TCR beta chains.

The CDR3 consists of 15 residues. The germline V gene encodes CDR1 MNHEY and CDR2 SMNVEV (reference sequence). The junction had 1 base not matched to a gene; V was cut back by 3 bases and J by 6 bases. Material: PBMCs. This clonotype was sampled from a man aged 18 to 29 in good health and CMV-seropositive. V gene TRBV27 combines with J gene TRBJ2-1; 14 nucleotides line up with TRBD2. For the CDR3, the DNA is TGTGCCAGCAGTTTGACTAGCGGGAGGGCCAATGAGCAGTTCTTC. It translates to CASSLTSGRANEQFF.